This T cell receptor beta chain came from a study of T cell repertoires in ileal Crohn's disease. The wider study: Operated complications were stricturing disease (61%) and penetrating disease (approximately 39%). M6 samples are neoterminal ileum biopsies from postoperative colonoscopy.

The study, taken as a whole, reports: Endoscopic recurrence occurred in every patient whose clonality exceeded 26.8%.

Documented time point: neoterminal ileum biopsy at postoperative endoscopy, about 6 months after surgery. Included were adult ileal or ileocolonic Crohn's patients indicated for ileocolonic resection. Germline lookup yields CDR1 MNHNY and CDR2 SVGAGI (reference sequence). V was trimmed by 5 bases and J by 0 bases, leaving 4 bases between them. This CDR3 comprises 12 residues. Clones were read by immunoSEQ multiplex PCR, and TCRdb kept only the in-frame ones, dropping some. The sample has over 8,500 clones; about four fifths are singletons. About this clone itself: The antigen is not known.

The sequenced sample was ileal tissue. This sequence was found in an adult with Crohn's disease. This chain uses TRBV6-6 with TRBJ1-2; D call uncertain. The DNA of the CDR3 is TGTGCCAGCAGTGGCTCTAACTATGGCTACACCTTC. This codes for CASSGSNYGYTF.